This is a list of T cell receptor beta chains from one sample in a study of patients and donors after allogeneic stem cell transplantation. TCRdb reprocessed the RT-PCR reads via MiXCR and lists one record per CDR3 protein. Altogether about 410,000 distinct CDR3 sequences are present, under 20% being singletons, with the ten largest covering 7.2%. What was sequenced was blood, either unsorted or a sorted T cell fraction (not recorded which). These receptors were taken from a human donor who was either an allogeneic HSCT recipient or a stem cell or donor lymphocyte infusion donor (not recorded which). It is not recorded whose cells these are; they may come from a transplant donor. CDR3s include the opening cysteine and the closing phenylalanine or tryptophan. The D gene is left open where the match is weak. The size entry is marked missing in some rows and otherwise reads once, few, many or a size class.

size | J | D | V | DNA | CDR3
few | TRBJ1-1 | TRBD1 | TRBV10-3 | TGTGCCATCAGGGGGACAGGAGGCACTGAAGCTTTCTTT | CAIRGTGGTEAFF
many | TRBJ2-7 | . | TRBV12-3/TRBV12-4 | TGTGCCAGCGGCCTTGGGGAGACGATAGCCTACGAGCAGTACTTC | CASGLGETIAYEQYF
few | TRBJ1-2 | . | TRBV2 | TGTGCCAGCAGTGAAGGGGGGCCTAGCTATGGCTACACCTTC | CASSEGGPSYGYTF
many | TRBJ2-2 | TRBD1 | TRBV5-1 | TGCGCCAGCAGCTTGTTGGCAGGGGGCTTGGCGAACACCGGGGAGCTGTTTTTT | CASSLLAGGLANTGELFF
once | TRBJ1-3 | TRBD1 | TRBV29-1 | TGCAGCGTTGAACCTGGGACAGGGTCTGGAAACACCATATATTTT | CSVEPGTGSGNTIYF
few | TRBJ1-2 | . | TRBV20-1 | TGCAGTGCTAGACCAGGGGAGGTAGCTAACTATGGCTACACCTTC | CSARPGEVANYGYTF
. | TRBJ2-5 | TRBD1 | TRBV6-6 | TGTGCCAGCAGCAAGACAGGGCGAGAGACCCAGTACTTC | CASSKTGRETQYF
. | TRBJ2-7 | TRBD2 | TRBV6-1 | TGTGCCAGCAGTAGACTAGCGGGGGAGTACGAGCAGTACTTC | CASSRLAGEYEQYF
. | TRBJ2-5 | . | TRBV29-1 | TGCAGCGTGAGGGGACCACAAGAGACCCAGTACTTC | CSVRGPQETQYF
. | TRBJ1-5 | . | TRBV7-9 | TGTGCCAGCAGCTTAGCGTTGGGGTTTGGCAATCAGCCCCAGCATTTT | CASSLALGFGNQPQHF
many | TRBJ1-2 | . | TRBV4-3 | TGCGCCAGCAGCCAGGACCCACTTAACTATGGCTACACCTTC | CASSQDPLNYGYTF
. | TRBJ1-3 | TRBD1 | TRBV5-4 | TGTGCCAGCAGCCCCATGGACAGGGGGCGAGGCACCATATATTTT | CASSPMDRGRGTIYF
few | TRBJ2-2 | . | TRBV15 | TGTGCCACCAGCAGCGCTCCCGGATCGACCGGGGAGCTGTTTTTT | CATSSAPGSTGELFF
few | TRBJ1-1 | TRBD1 | TRBV15 | TGTGCCACCAGCGGACAGGGGGCGCGGACTGAAGCTTTCTTT | CATSGQGARTEAFF
. | TRBJ1-5 | TRBD1 | TRBV29-1 | TGCAGCGTGAGGACAGGGAACAATCAGCCCCAGCATTTT | CSVRTGNNQPQHF
few | TRBJ2-7 | . | TRBV6-6 | TGTGCCACACGGGCGAACTCCTACGAGCAGTACTTC | CATRANSYEQYF
. | TRBJ2-7 | . | TRBV7-6 | TGTGCCAGCAGCCCCTCGACAGGAGCATCCTACGAGCAGTACTTC | CASSPSTGASYEQYF
. | TRBJ2-3 | . | TRBV12-3/TRBV12-4 | TGTGCCAGCAGCGACCTTAGCGGCCTTAGCACAGATACGCAGTATTTT | CASSDLSGLSTDTQYF
many | TRBJ1-2 | . | TRBV5-1 | TGCGCCAGCAGCTTACAAATAGCTAACTATGGCTACACCTTC | CASSLQIANYGYTF
. | TRBJ1-6 | . | TRBV10-3 | TGTGCCATCAGTCCATATCAGGACACCCCTTCACCCCTCCACTTT | CAISPYQDTPSPLHF
. | TRBJ2-1 | . | TRBV3-1 | TGTGCCAGCAGCCAAGATCTGGACAGCTCCTACAATGAGCAGTTCTTC | CASSQDLDSSYNEQFF
many | TRBJ2-4 | . | TRBV4-1 | TGCGCCAGCAGCCAAGCTGTCGTGCTAGCCAAAAACATTCAGTACTTC | CASSQAVVLAKNIQYF
few | TRBJ2-1 | TRBD2 | TRBV18 | TGTGCCAGCTCACCCCTTAGCGGGGGGGGGAATGAGCAGTTCTTC | CASSPLSGGGNEQFF
few | TRBJ2-6 | TRBD2 | TRBV15 | TGTGCCACCAGCAGAGTACTAGCGGGGGGGCCTGGGGCCAACGTCCTGACTTTC | CATSRVLAGGPGANVLTF
once | TRBJ2-3 | . | TRBV15 | TGTGCCACCAGCAGAGAAAGCAGAATACATACGCAGTATTTT | CATSRESRIHTQYF
few | TRBJ2-7 | TRBD2 | TRBV4-1 | TGCGCCAGCAGCCTCGGGACTAGCGGGATCTACGAGCAGTACTTC | CASSLGTSGIYEQYF
. | TRBJ2-3 | . | TRBV5-1 | TGCGCCAGCAGCTTGGTTTCGCGGGGAGGCACAGATACGCAGTATTTT | CASSLVSRGGTDTQYF
few | TRBJ1-5 | . | TRBV27 | TGTGCCAGCAGCCGGACAGAAAATCAGCCCCAGCATTTT | CASSRTENQPQHF
. | TRBJ1-4 | . | TRBV2 | TGTGCCAGCAGTGAGGAGGGGGGACCTCGACCGCTTTTT | CASSEEGGPRPLF
. | TRBJ2-7 | . | TRBV6-2/TRBV6-3 | TGTGCCAGCAGCTTCGGGACACGGGGGATGTACGAGCAGTACTTC | CASSFGTRGMYEQYF
. | TRBJ1-1 | . | TRBV19 | TGTGCCAGTAGTATCGAGGGCCTGAACACTGAAGCTTTCTTT | CASSIEGLNTEAFF